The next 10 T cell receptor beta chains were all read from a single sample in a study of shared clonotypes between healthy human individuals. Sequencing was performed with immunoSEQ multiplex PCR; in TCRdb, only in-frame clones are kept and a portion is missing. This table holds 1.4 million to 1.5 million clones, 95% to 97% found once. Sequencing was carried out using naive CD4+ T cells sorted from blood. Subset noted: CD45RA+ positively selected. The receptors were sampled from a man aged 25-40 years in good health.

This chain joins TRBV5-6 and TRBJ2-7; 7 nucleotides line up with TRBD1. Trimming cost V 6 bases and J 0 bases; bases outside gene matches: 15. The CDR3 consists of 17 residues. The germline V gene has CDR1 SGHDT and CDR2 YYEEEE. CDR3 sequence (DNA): TGTGCCAGCAAAAAAGGTGGATTTCGGGACAGCTCCTACGAGCAGTACTTC. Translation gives CASKKGGFRDSSYEQYF.

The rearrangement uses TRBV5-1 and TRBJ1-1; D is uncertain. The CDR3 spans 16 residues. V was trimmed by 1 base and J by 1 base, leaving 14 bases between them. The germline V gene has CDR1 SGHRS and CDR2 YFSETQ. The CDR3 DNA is TGCGCCAGCAGCTTGTTAGGGATCCCTACGAACACTGAAGCTTTCTTT. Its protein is CASSLLGIPTNTEAFF.

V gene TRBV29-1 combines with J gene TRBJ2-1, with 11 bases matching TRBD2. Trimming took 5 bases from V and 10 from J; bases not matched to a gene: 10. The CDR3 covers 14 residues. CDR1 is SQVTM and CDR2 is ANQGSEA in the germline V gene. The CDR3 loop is CSVKGLAERWEQFF. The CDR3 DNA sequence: TGCAGCGTTAAGGGACTAGCGGAGCGTTGGGAGCAGTTCTTC.

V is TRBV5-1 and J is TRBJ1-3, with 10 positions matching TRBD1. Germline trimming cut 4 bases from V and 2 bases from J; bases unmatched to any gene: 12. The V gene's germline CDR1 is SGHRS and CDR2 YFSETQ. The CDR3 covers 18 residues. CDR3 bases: TGCGCCAGCAGCCCCCGGGACAGGGGAAGCTTAGCTGGAAACACCATATATTTT. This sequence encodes CASSPRDRGSLAGNTIYF.

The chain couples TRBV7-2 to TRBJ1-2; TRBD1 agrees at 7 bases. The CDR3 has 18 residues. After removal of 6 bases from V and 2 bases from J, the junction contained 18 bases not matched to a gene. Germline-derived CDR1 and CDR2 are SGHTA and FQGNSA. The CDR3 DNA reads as TGTGCCAGCAGAATTATAACGGGGAACAGGGGTGTAAACTATGGCTACACCTTC. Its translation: CASRIITGNRGVNYGYTF. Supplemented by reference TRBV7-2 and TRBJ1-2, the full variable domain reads GAGVSQSPSNKVTEKGKDVELRCDPISGHTALYWYRQSLGQGLEFLIYFQGNSAPDKSGLPSDRFSAERTGGSVSTLTIQRTQQEDSAVYLCASRIITGNRGVNYGYTFGSGTRLTVV.

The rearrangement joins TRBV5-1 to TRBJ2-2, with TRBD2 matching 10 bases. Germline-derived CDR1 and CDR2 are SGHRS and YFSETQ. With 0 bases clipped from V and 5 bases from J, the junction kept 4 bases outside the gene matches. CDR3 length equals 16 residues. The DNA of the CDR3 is TGCGCCAGCAGCTTGGGAGCGGGAGGGCCGACCGGGGAGCTGTTTTTT. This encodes CASSLGAGGPTGELFF.

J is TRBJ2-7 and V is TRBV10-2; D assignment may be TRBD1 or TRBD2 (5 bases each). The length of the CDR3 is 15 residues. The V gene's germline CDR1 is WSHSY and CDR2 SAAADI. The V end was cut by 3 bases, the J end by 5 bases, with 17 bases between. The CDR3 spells CASSDSRDLRDEQYF. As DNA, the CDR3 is TGCGCCAGCAGTGATAGCAGGGACCTACGGGACGAGCAGTACTTC.

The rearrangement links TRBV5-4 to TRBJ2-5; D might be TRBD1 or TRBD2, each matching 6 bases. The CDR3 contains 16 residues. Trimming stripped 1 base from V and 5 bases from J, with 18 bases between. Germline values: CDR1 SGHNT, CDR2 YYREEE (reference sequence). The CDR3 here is CASSLRGAGLRETQYF. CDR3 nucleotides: TGTGCCAGCAGCTTGAGGGGGGCAGGGCTTAGGGAGACCCAGTACTTC.

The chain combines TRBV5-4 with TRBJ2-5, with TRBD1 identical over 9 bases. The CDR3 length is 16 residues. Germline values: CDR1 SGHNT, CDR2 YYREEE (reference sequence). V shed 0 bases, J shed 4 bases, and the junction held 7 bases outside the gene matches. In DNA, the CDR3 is TGTGCCAGCAGCTTGGGGGGGACAGGGCGATCAGAGACCCAGTACTTC. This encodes CASSLGGTGRSETQYF.

The CDR3 loop is CASSYLDSRSPYEQYF. In DNA, the CDR3 is TGTGCCAGCAGTTACTTGGACAGCAGGTCCCCCTACGAGCAGTACTTC. The genes are TRBV6-6 and TRBJ2-7; D is possibly TRBD1 (6 bases). CDR3 length: 16 residues. V shed 1 base and J shed 2 bases, with 15 bases lying between them. Germline-derived CDR1 and CDR2 are MNHNY and SVGAGI (reference sequence).